Following are 23 T cell receptor beta chains from one sample sequenced in a study of cytomegalovirus exposure and HLA in healthy donors. PCR involved 60 Vbeta and 13 Jbeta primers. Method: immunoSEQ multiplex PCR; TCRdb's copy keeps in-frame clones and lacks some. Of fewer than 200,000 clones listed, about four fifths are singletons. The sample taken for sequencing was PBMCs. The receptors originated from a female donor in good health and CMV-seronegative.

The rearrangement links TRBV5-5 to TRBJ2-7; D remains unclear. V lost 5 bases, J lost 0 bases, and 12 bases lay in between. The CDR3 has 14 amino acids. Germline CDR1 SGHKS, CDR2 YYEKEE (reference sequence). In DNA form, the CDR3 reads TGTGCCAGCAGTACGGGTGGCCGCTCCTACGAGCAGTACTTC. Encoded protein: CASSTGGRSYEQYF.

This clone was seen only a few times. The chain uses TRBV7-3 and TRBJ2-2, with D unresolved. CDR1 and CDR2 (germline): SGHTA, FQGTGA. V was trimmed by 5 bases and J by 8 bases, leaving 12 bases between them. This CDR3 spans 13 amino acids. The CDR3: CASSPNFPGELFF. The CDR3 DNA reads TGTGCCAGCAGCCCCAACTTCCCGGGGGAGCTGTTTTTT.

The chain has TRBV19 and TRBJ2-1; 9 bases fit TRBD2. Trimming took 3 bases from V and 0 from J; bases not matched to a gene: 6. CDR1 LNHDA and CDR2 SQIVND come from the germline V gene (reference sequence). The CDR3 spans 17 residues. CDR3 loop: CASSMPSGGSSYNEQFF. CDR3 DNA: TGTGCCAGTAGTATGCCCAGCGGGGGGAGCTCCTACAATGAGCAGTTCTTC.

The V and J genes are TRBV18 and TRBJ2-5; TRBD1 matches 7 bases. The CDR3 loop spans 15 amino acids. Germline values: CDR1 KGHSH, CDR2 LQKENI. Trimming removed 0 bases from V and 2 bases from J; junction bases left unmatched: 3. The CDR3 DNA follows: TGTGCCAGCTCACCACCGGGACAGCTTCAAGAGACCCAGTACTTC. It specifies CASSPPGQLQETQYF.

The V call is TRBV6-5, the J call TRBJ2-1; TRBD2 matches at 9 bases. Trimming at V came to 0 bases and at J to 4 bases, leaving 4 bases not matched to a gene. This CDR3 has 16 amino acids. Germline CDR1 reads MNHEY; CDR2 reads SVGAGI. CDR3 region: CASSYSGTSRYNEQFF. The CDR3 DNA is TGTGCCAGCAGTTACTCGGGGACTAGCAGATACAATGAGCAGTTCTTC.

The rearrangement uses TRBV27 and TRBJ2-3, with D possibly matching TRBD1 (7 bases). CDR3 length: 15 amino acids. V lost 6 bases, J lost 3 bases, and 16 bases lay in between. Germline lookup yields CDR1 MNHEY and CDR2 SMNVEV (reference sequence). In nucleotides, the CDR3 is TGTGCCAGCAGCCAAACCAGGGGGAGGACAGATACGCAGTATTTT. It yields the protein CASSQTRGRTDTQYF.

Only a few counts were recorded for this clone. The V gene is TRBV2, the J gene TRBJ2-1, with 8 nucleotides matching TRBD2. Germline CDR1 SNHLY, CDR2 FYNNEI. The CDR3 has 14 residues. The V segment lost 8 bases and the J segment 7 bases; nucleotides outside the gene matches: 10. CDR3 in amino acids: CASVLASGYNEQFF. DNA for the CDR3: TGTGCCAGCGTATTGGCTAGCGGGTATAATGAGCAGTTCTTC. Filled out from reference TRBV2 and TRBJ2-1, the complete variable domain reads EPEVTQTPSHQVTQMGQEVILRCVPISNHLYFYWYRQILGQKVEFLVSFYNNEISEKSEIFDDQFSVERPDGSNFTLKIRSTKLEDSAMYFCASVLASGYNEQFFGPGTRLTVL.

The genes are TRBV5-4 and TRBJ1-6; TRBD1 matches 10 bases. Germline CDR1 SGHNT, CDR2 YYREEE (reference sequence). The CDR3 totals 17 residues. Losses at the gene ends were 1 base for V and 6 bases for J; bases not matched to a gene: 7. CDR3 DNA sequence: TGTGCCAGCAGCTTGACAGGGACAGGGGTATTTAATTCACCCCTCCACTTT. It codes for CASSLTGTGVFNSPLHF.

This chain joins TRBV6-6 and TRBJ2-3; the match to TRBD2 covers 10 bases. CDR1 is MNHNY, CDR2 SVGAGI, per germline (reference sequence). The trim removed 7 bases at V and 1 base at J, leaving 8 bases unmatched. CDR3 size: 16 residues. CDR3 coding DNA: TGTGCCAGCAACCAGGGGGGGACTAGCGGCACAGATACGCAGTATTTT. It codes for CASNQGGTSGTDTQYF.

The J gene is TRBJ2-7, the V gene TRBV27; D unresolved. This CDR3 has 13 amino acids. The V and J ends lost 2 bases and 3 bases respectively, with 8 bases between them. Germline loops: CDR1 MNHEY, CDR2 SMNVEV (reference sequence). This CDR3 is CASSLLASYEQYF. The DNA for the CDR3 is TGTGCCAGCAGTTTACTCGCTAGCTACGAGCAGTACTTC.

V and J are TRBV11-2 and TRBJ1-2; possible D gene TRBD1, 5 bases. The CDR3 consists of 15 residues. The V gene's germline CDR1 is SGHAT and CDR2 FQNNGV. Between the trimmed V and J ends, which lost 5 bases and 7 bases, there was a span of 20 bases. CDR3 coding DNA: TGTGCCAGCAGCCCGAACCAGGGCGTTAGACGTGGCTACACCTTC. This translates into CASSPNQGVRRGYTF.

The genes are TRBV7-9 and TRBJ1-1, with 7 bases matching TRBD1. Looked up from germline, CDR1 is SEHNR and CDR2 is FQNEAQ (reference sequence). The V segment lost 5 bases and the J segment 10 bases; nucleotides outside the gene matches: 10. The CDR3 consists of 13 residues. CDR3 protein: CASSNRQGTGAFF. The CDR3 DNA reads as TGTGCCAGCAGCAATAGACAGGGTACGGGAGCTTTCTTT.

A single count supports this clone. V usage is TRBV6-5 and J usage is TRBJ2-5; 7 nucleotides line up with TRBD2. CDR1 and CDR2 (germline): MNHEY, SVGAGI. The V and J ends lost 4 bases and 5 bases, in that order; junction bases with no gene match: 4. CDR3 length: 13 residues. CDR3 nucleotide sequence: TGTGCCAGCAGTTTATGGGGGGGTGAGACCCAGTACTTC. Amino acid sequence: CASSLWGGETQYF.

This sequence joins TRBV29-1 and TRBJ1-2; 10 bases are shared with TRBD1. Germline-derived CDR1 and CDR2 are SQVTM and ANQGSEA. After removal of 6 bases from V and 8 bases from J, the junction contained 18 bases not matched to a gene. There are 16 residues in the CDR3. The CDR3 coding sequence is TGCAGCGTGCGGGGGTCCTCCACCGGGACAGGGGTGGGCTACACCTTC. Protein: CSVRGSSTGTGVGYTF. Looking up the rest from reference TRBV29-1 and TRBJ1-2 gives the full variable domain: SAVISQKPSRDICQRGTSLTIQCQVDSQVTMMFWYRQQPGQSLTLIATANQGSEATYESGFVIDKFPISRPNLTFSTLTVSNMSPEDSSIYLCSVRGSSTGTGVGYTFGSGTRLTVV.

The chain couples TRBV5-5 to TRBJ2-7, with 8 bases lining up with TRBD1. CDR1 and CDR2 (germline): SGHKS, YYEKEE (reference sequence). The V segment lost 1 base and the J segment 5 bases; nucleotides outside the gene matches: 8. The CDR3 is 15 amino acids. CDR3 bases: TGTGCCAGCAGCTTGATTTCAGGGACAGGCAACGAGCAGTACTTC. Its translation is CASSLISGTGNEQYF.

Written as DNA, the CDR3 is TGTGCCAGCAGCTTGGTCCCGGGACAGGGTCCCACTGAAGCTTTCTTT. It codes for CASSLVPGQGPTEAFF. The chain recombines TRBV5-5 with TRBJ1-1, with 9 bases aligning to TRBD1. Looked up from germline, CDR1 is SGHKS and CDR2 is YYEKEE (reference sequence). The CDR3 contains 16 residues. With 0 bases clipped from V and 4 bases from J, the junction kept 7 bases outside the gene matches.

V usage is TRBV6-5 and J usage is TRBJ2-2, with 10 bases fitting TRBD1. Trimming removed 6 bases from V and 5 bases from J; junction bases left unmatched: 6. The germline V gene encodes CDR1 MNHEY and CDR2 SVGAGI. The CDR3 runs 15 residues. CDR3: CASSTDRGQTGELFF. CDR3 sequence (DNA): TGTGCCAGCAGCACCGACAGGGGGCAAACCGGGGAGCTGTTTTTT.

CDR3 bases: TGTGCCAGCAGCTTGGGCCAGGGGGCCAAAAACATTCAGTACTTC. This encodes CASSLGQGAKNIQYF. V usage is TRBV5-8 and J usage is TRBJ2-4, with D tentatively TRBD1 (6 bases). The V gene's germline CDR1 is SGHTS and CDR2 YDEGEE. This CDR3 has 15 residues. The ends were cut back, 0 bases at V and 1 base at J, with 8 bases in the middle.

This clone appeared once. The rearrangement joins TRBV5-1 to TRBJ2-1; D possibly corresponds to TRBD1 (6 bases). Germline V gene data show CDR1 as SGHRS and CDR2 as YFSETQ. Trimming removed 8 bases from V and 0 bases from J, with 9 bases in between. This CDR3 contains 13 residues. CDR3 amino acids: CASSRGSYNEQFF. CDR3 DNA sequence: TGCGCCAGTTCCAGGGGCTCCTACAATGAGCAGTTCTTC.

The J gene is TRBJ1-6, the V gene TRBV7-9; D is unresolved. The V end was cut by 1 base, the J end by 0 bases, with 7 bases between. Germline-derived CDR1 and CDR2 are SEHNR and FQNEAQ (reference sequence). The CDR3 sequence is 16 residues long. The CDR3 region is CASSLDSSSYNSPLHF. The CDR3 DNA reads TGTGCCAGCAGCTTAGACAGCAGCTCCTATAATTCACCCCTCCACTTT.

In this sample, this clone turned up a few times. V and J are TRBV6-5 and TRBJ2-7; 7 positions match TRBD1. Germline CDR1 MNHEY, CDR2 SVGAGI. With 0 bases clipped from V and 3 bases from J, the junction kept 5 bases outside the gene matches. The CDR3 covers 15 residues. The CDR3 nucleotides read TGTGCCAGCAGTTACTCCGGGACAGCCTTCTACGAGCAGTACTTC. Its translation: CASSYSGTAFYEQYF.

Concerning this clone itself: This specimen includes other DNA sequences encoding the same CDR3. This chain joins TRBV5-1 and TRBJ1-1; D remains ambiguous. V was cut by 5 bases and J by 0 bases, with 8 bases left in between. The CDR3 runs 13 residues. Germline CDR1 is SGHRS and CDR2 is YFSETQ. The CDR3 spells CASSQVMNTEAFF. The CDR3 region has the DNA TGCGCCAGCAGTCAGGTGATGAACACTGAAGCTTTCTTT.

This clone was recorded at least ten times. V is TRBV27 and J is TRBJ1-6, with TRBD1 matching 9 bases. Germline lookup yields CDR1 MNHEY and CDR2 SMNVEV (reference sequence). The CDR3 is 14 residues long. V shed 8 bases and J 7 bases; nucleotides not matched to a gene: 6. The CDR3 DNA reads TGTGCCAGCTGGACAGGGGTGGGGAATTCACCCCTCCACTTT. Translated, it gives CASWTGVGNSPLHF.